This T cell receptor beta chain was found in a study of radiotherapy plus CTLA-4 blockade in lung cancer. Study-level information: Among patients, under 20% showed objective responses, and around 30% had disease control. Study-level findings and limits: The best prediction of response reportedly came from early blood T cell clone dynamics, with interferon-beta. Blood saw expansion of tumor-derived TCR clones after radiotherapy plus ipilimumab.

The length of the CDR3 is 13 residues. V lost 5 bases and J lost 1; bases outside the gene matches: 4. CDR1 GTSNPN and CDR2 SVGIG come from the germline V gene (reference sequence). Details on this clone: Its antigen is currently unknown.

Clones were read by immunoSEQ multiplex PCR, and TCRdb kept only the in-frame ones, dropping some. The table lists 45,000 to 55,000 clones, 88% of them singletons. Ipilimumab-mediated CTLA-4 blockade plus focal radiation was given to patients having chemo-refractory metastatic non-small-cell lung cancer. The TCR originated in a human donor with non-small cell lung cancer whose response to radiotherapy plus ipilimumab could not be evaluated. V gene TRBV30 combines with J gene TRBJ2-5, with TRBD1 identical over 7 bases. The specimen was peripheral blood, collected from a patient treated with radiotherapy plus ipilimumab. CDR3 sequence reads: CAWDRVFQETQYF. The CDR3, as DNA: TGTGCCTGGGACAGGGTTTTCCAAGAGACCCAGTACTTC.